A selection of T cell receptor beta chains follows, all from one sample in a study of vaccination effects on CD4 cells after COVID-19. Sequencing was performed with immunoSEQ multiplex PCR; in TCRdb, only in-frame clones are kept and a portion is missing. The table includes tens of thousands of clones, roughly 76% detected once. Their antigens are not known. This sample comprised CD4+ T cells from PBMCs cultured with SARS-CoV-2 spike peptides, obtained before COVID-19 vaccination. The receptors were sampled from a human donor who received a COVID-19 vaccine. CDR3s leave out the opening cysteine and the closing phenylalanine or tryptophan.

v_gene,j_gene,len,CDR3aa
TRBV7-8,TRBJ2-3,17,ASSPKLSGGLTSTDTQY
TRBV7-9,TRBJ1-2,10,ASSLGGDGYT
TRBV7-8,TRBJ1-4,11,AGRVQPNEKLF
TRBV5-4,TRBJ2-5,12,ASSLDGSPGTQY
TRBV5-4,TRBJ2-3,11,ASSDRTSGKQY
TRBV12-3/TRBV12-4,TRBJ1-5,11,ASSSREAQPQH
TRBV5-1,TRBJ1-6,12,ASSLAQYNSPLH
TRBV12-3/TRBV12-4,TRBJ1-5,11,ASSLAGDQPQH
TRBV11-2,TRBJ1-1,13,ASSVIRAENTEAF
TRBV5-1,TRBJ2-7,12,ASSSPTGGDEQY
TRBV9,TRBJ1-1,11,ASSARRDTEAF
TRBV2,TRBJ2-2,13,ASSLGETNTGELF
TRBV20-1,TRBJ1-1,9,SVFRRMGAF
TRBV24-1,TRBJ2-3,12,ATSDRLGTDTQY
TRBV3-1/TRBV3-2,TRBJ1-5,13,ASSQGAGGRQPQH
TRBV7-2,TRBJ2-7,13,ASSLYKLEGYEQY
TRBV12-3/TRBV12-4,TRBJ2-7,11,ASSFGLVTEQY
TRBV4-2,TRBJ1-1,22,ASSQERTIRRADSTGQRNTEAF
TRBV19,TRBJ1-3,13,ASSPRISSGNTIY
TRBV10-3,TRBJ2-3,14,AISSRGQGGGDTQY
TRBV10-3,TRBJ1-5,13,AISESPDRNQPQH
TRBV6-6,TRBJ1-4,13,ASSTSGAPTGKLF
TRBV10-3,TRBJ2-1,9,AISGINEQF
TRBV2,TRBJ1-2,12,ASRSDRAIYGYT
TRBV27,TRBJ2-7,15,ASGASPLAGASYEQY
TRBV4-1,TRBJ2-5,12,ASSRQAGGETQY
TRBV10-3,TRBJ2-7,11,AISVGVRGEQY
TRBV7-9,TRBJ2-7,13,ASSSQRRPTGEQY
TRBV7-9,TRBJ1-4,13,ASSTEQLGGEKLF
TRBV6-2/TRBV6-3,TRBJ1-6,12,ASSYVGKDSPLH
TRBV6-1,TRBJ1-6,12,ASSELGSNSPLH
TRBV24-1,TRBJ2-3,10,ATSAPGDTQY
TRBV3-1/TRBV3-2,TRBJ2-3,12,ASSLPTSLGTQY
TRBV21-1,TRBJ1-1,12,ASRGGQGDTEAF
TRBV28,TRBJ2-7,16,ASSFTQYGRLQAFEQY
TRBV4-3,TRBJ1-5,12,ASSQEFGDQPQH
TRBV7-9,TRBJ2-3,11,ASSKRLADTQY
TRBV21-1,TRBJ2-1,13,ASSNKAALQHEQF
TRBV4-1,TRBJ2-7,13,ASSYAGTGSYEQY
TRBV10-3,TRBJ2-2,15,AIRRPLETSYTGELF
TRBV27,TRBJ1-5,13,ASSLRGWGNQPQH
TRBV29-1,TRBJ1-1,12,SVEDPSGYTEAF
TRBV29-1,TRBJ2-3,12,SVLTQGATDTQY
TRBV11-2,TRBJ1-2,10,ASSHRNYGYT
TRBV19,TRBJ1-5,12,ASSPRTVNQPQH
TRBV3-1/TRBV3-2,TRBJ1-2,12,ASRSQGNNYGYT
TRBV30,TRBJ2-3,13,AWRSQGAGADTQY
TRBV7-2,TRBJ2-7,15,ASSSLGGSGASYEQY
TRBV9,TRBJ2-3,15,ASSVGGSGGATDTQY